This TCR beta chain was sequenced in a study of read filtering for tumor transcriptome and immune sequencing (dated by TCRdb to about 2020). Concerning the study at large: Of the patients in the cohort, about 17 were male and approximately 15 were female, and their mean age was around 64 years, with a range of about 45 to 85. By revised international staging, about 8 patients were R-ISS I, 16 were R-ISS II and about seven were R-ISS III. Whole-transcriptome libraries were prepared with the TruSeq RNA Access Library Prep Kit after DNase treatment. TCR-region mapped reads per sample ranged from about 4 to 11 million with IR-seq versus only about 75 to 1,400 with RNA-seq. Using the same bone marrow samples, the study ran both targeted immune repertoire sequencing and bulk whole-transcriptome sequencing and then compared the TCR repertoires from each method. As a main aim, a read-filtering strategy for immune repertoire data was addressed, with the specific question being whether clonotypes supported by a single read should be removed. Here is what the overall study found, with its caveats: Single-read clonotypes made up around 86% of clonotypes but only 3.5% to 4.5% of total reads in IR-seq, compared with more than 65% of clonotypes and 44.6% of reads in RNA-seq. Compared with RNA-seq, IR-seq captured clonotypes at much higher depth and more reliably, and a smaller IR-seq throughput was enough to identify most shared clonotypes. When single-read clonotypes were removed, the proportions of shared clonotypes in IR-seq and RNA-seq correlated more strongly. The sorted CD138-negative fraction was a mixed bone marrow immune population, not purified T cells.

This clonotype was seen ten or more times. Its antigen is unknown. No quality values exist for individual bases; no much larger clone is one base distant. Bone marrow was sampled from every patient at the time of active disease. Bone marrow mononuclear cells were isolated by Ficoll-Hypaque density gradient centrifugation. To remove myeloma plasma cells, the cells were labeled with CD138 magnetic microbeads on a MACS separator, and CD138-negative cells were then collected by negative selection. Flow cytometry on an Attune NxT with CD138 antibodies was used to check the purity of the isolated cells. Total RNA was extracted using TRIzol reagent and was quantified on a NanoDrop spectrophotometer. For each patient, the CD138-negative bone marrow sample underwent paired RNA-seq and IR-seq. V loses 4 bases of germline sequence and J loses 2 bases, and the interval between the two ends is 8 bases. CDR1 MGHDK and CDR2 SYGVNS were looked up in the germline V gene. The CDR3 holds 14 amino acids from the cysteine to the phenylalanine. CDR3 DNA only is kept here, 42 bases in frame from base 1.

TCR libraries were built from roughly 400 ng RNA with the Immunoverse kit, using molecular barcoded adaptors covering alpha/delta and beta/gamma chains. TCR library preparation was performed with the same RNA that was used for transcriptome sequencing. An Illumina HiSeq 4000 with 2 x 150 cycles was used to sequence the TCR libraries. Turning to the authors' computational methods: With MiXCR, TCR reads were aligned to human V, D, J and C references and assembled into CDR3 clonotypes, with quality filtering and error correction included. Clonotype counts and gene usage diversity were analyzed with the tcR package in R. For inspection of raw mapping reads, RNA-seq reads were mapped by STAR aligner version 2.5.3a onto GRCh37 of the human genome. IR-seq fastq files were randomly downsampled with Seqtk 1.3 to test the effect of sequencing depth on detected clonotypes. The public reads were reprocessed in TCRdb via fastp at Q25 and MiXCR, keeping in-frame beta chains. Rows are unified per CDR3 protein, each entry keeping the most common DNA and genes. TCRdb, rather than the study authors, made the V and J calls. The sample contains approximately 57,000 distinct CDR3 sequences, over 9% of them found a single time. The ten largest clonotypes hold roughly 16% of the sample.

The specimen was a population of CD138-negative cells sorted from bone marrow. In light of the paper, this sample's cell subset or site label describes: bone marrow mononuclear cells depleted of CD138+ plasma/myeloma cells by negative magnetic selection. This clonotype was obtained from a donor at least 40 years old with multiple myeloma. The sequence links TRBV25-1 to TRBJ1-4, with the D gene call left open. The DNA is as follows: TGTGCCAGCAGTGGATGGGCGACTAATGAAAAACTGTTTTTT. This gives the protein CASSGWATNEKLFF. Reference TRBV25-1 and TRBJ1-4 proteins supply the regions before and after the CDR3; the full variable domain is: EADIYQTPRYLVIGTGKKITLECSQTMGHDKMYWYQQDPGMELHLIHYSYGVNSTEKGDLSSESTVSRIRTEHFPLTLESARPSHTSQYLCASSGWATNEKLFFGSGTQLSVL.